These 28 T cell receptor beta chains share one sample of origin, sequenced in a study of cytomegalovirus exposure and HLA in healthy donors. In the PCR, 60 Vbeta and 13 Jbeta primers were used. Sequencing used immunoSEQ multiplex PCR; TCRdb keeps in-frame clones, though not all of them. In the table there are about 130,000 clones, 70% to 85% of which are singletons. The sample comprised PBMCs. Receptor source: a woman aged 18-29 years in good health and CMV-seropositive.

The chain joins TRBV25-1 to TRBJ1-3; D gene unclear. Deletions cut 2 bases from V and 4 bases from J, with 12 bases between. CDR1 MGHDK and CDR2 SYGVNS come from the germline V gene. The CDR3 runs to 15 residues. The CDR3 DNA sequence: TGTGCCAGCAGTGAACCCCCCGGGTCAGGAAACACCATATATTTT. Protein product: CASSEPPGSGNTIYF.

The genes are TRBV2 and TRBJ2-7, with 10 bases matching TRBD2. In germline, CDR1 is SNHLY, CDR2 FYNNEI. The CDR3 spans 17 residues. V was clipped by 6 bases and J by 0 bases; unmatched bases: 11. The DNA of the CDR3 is TGTGCCAGCAGCCGCCGACAAACTAGCGGGGTCTCCTACGAGCAGTACTTC. Translation: CASSRRQTSGVSYEQYF.

The V gene is TRBV28, the J gene TRBJ2-7, with 9 bases matching TRBD2. Germline CDR1 is MDHEN and CDR2 is SYDVKM. With V trimmed by 6 bases and J by 7 bases, 16 bases remained unmatched. This CDR3 region has 16 residues. This chain's CDR3 is CASSSRGGLSVWEQYF. The DNA of the CDR3 is TGTGCCAGCAGCTCGCGGGGGGGCCTTAGTGTTTGGGAGCAGTACTTC.

The chain recombines TRBV6-1 with TRBJ1-2; weak D call: TRBD1 (6 bases). The CDR3 covers 13 residues. Per germline, CDR1 MNHNS and CDR2 SASEGT. V lost 9 bases to trimming and J lost 3 bases, with 14 bases between them. The CDR3 spells CASTGRNDYGYTF. DNA of the CDR3: TGTGCCAGTACAGGGAGAAACGACTATGGCTACACCTTC.

The chain combines TRBV28 with TRBJ2-5, with 11 bases that match TRBD2. Germline V lookup: CDR1 MDHEN, CDR2 SYDVKM. The CDR3 sequence is 15 residues long. V lost 3 bases and J lost 3; bases outside the gene matches: 3. For the CDR3, the DNA is TGTGCCAGCAGTTTGGGGACTAGCGGCGAAGAGACCCAGTACTTC. Translation gives CASSLGTSGEETQYF.

The chain has TRBV5-1 and TRBJ1-2, with TRBD1 identical over 8 bases. CDR3 length: 16 amino acids. CDR1 is SGHRS and CDR2 is YFSETQ in the germline V gene. The junction had 8 bases not matched to a gene; V was cut back by 0 bases and J by 4 bases. The CDR3 spells CASSLVQGAPGYGYTF. The CDR3 nucleotides read TGCGCCAGCAGCTTGGTGCAGGGGGCGCCAGGCTATGGCTACACCTTC. The entire variable domain, with the rest obtained from reference TRBV5-1 and TRBJ1-2, is as follows: KAGVTQTPRYLIKTRGQQVTLSCSPISGHRSVSWYQQTPGQGLQFLFEYFSETQRNKGNFPGRFSGRQFSNSRSEMNVSTLELGDSALYLCASSLVQGAPGYGYTFGSGTRLTVV.

The CDR3 nucleotides are TGTGCCAGCAGCTTGGCGGGGGGACCTAACACCGGGGAGCTGTTTTTT. Its protein is CASSLAGGPNTGELFF. The rearrangement joins TRBV5-5 to TRBJ2-2, with 7 nucleotides matching TRBD2. The CDR3 sequence is 16 residues long. The ends lost 0 bases at V and 2 bases at J; junction bases unmatched: 4. The germline gives CDR1 SGHKS, CDR2 YYEKEE (reference sequence). Filled out from reference TRBV5-5 and TRBJ2-2, the complete variable domain reads DAGVTQSPTHLIKTRGQQVTLRCSPISGHKSVSWYQQVLGQGPQFIFQYYEKEERGRGNFPDRFSARQFPNYSSELNVNALLLGDSALYLCASSLAGGPNTGELFFGEGSRLTVL.

This clone was found a few times. The rearrangement joins TRBV2 to TRBJ1-2; D is ambiguous. This CDR3 spans 14 amino acids. Germline CDR1 reads SNHLY; CDR2 reads FYNNEI. Trimming removed 4 bases at V and 4 bases at J, with 13 bases between. CDR3 amino acids: CASSGRTVTYGYTF. The CDR3 DNA reads TGTGCCAGCAGTGGGAGGACCGTCACCTATGGCTACACCTTC.

This clone was counted a few times. The genes are TRBV4-1 and TRBJ1-2, with TRBD1 matching over 8 bases. The germline V gene encodes CDR1 MGHRA and CDR2 YSYEKL. Trimming took 3 bases from V and 4 from J; bases not matched to a gene: 10. The CDR3 covers 16 residues. CDR3 amino acids: CASSHGTGPQGYGYTF. The DNA of the CDR3 is TGCGCCAGCAGCCACGGGACAGGCCCTCAGGGCTATGGCTACACCTTC.

The chain employs TRBV6-6 and TRBJ2-7, with 10 nucleotides matching TRBD1. Germline CDR1 reads MNHNY; CDR2 reads SVGAGI (reference sequence). This CDR3 spans 15 amino acids. V lost 6 bases, J lost 2 bases, and 7 bases stayed unmatched. CDR3 nucleotides: TGTGCCAGCAGAAGACAGGGGGCGAACACCTACGAGCAGTACTTC. Protein product: CASRRQGANTYEQYF.

The chain recombines TRBV5-4 with TRBJ2-5; TRBD2 agrees at 7 bases. Germline V lookup: CDR1 SGHNT, CDR2 YYREEE (reference sequence). The CDR3 is made up of 14 amino acids. J lost 5 bases, V lost 0 bases, and 4 bases had no gene match. This chain's CDR3 is CASSLVGEGETQYF. The CDR3 nucleotides read TGTGCCAGCAGCTTGGTGGGGGAGGGGGAGACCCAGTACTTC.

J is TRBJ2-1 and V is TRBV27; 12 bases fit TRBD2. The CDR3 extends over 15 amino acids. Germline V gene lookup returns CDR1 MNHEY and CDR2 SMNVEV (reference sequence). The V and J ends lost 6 bases and 4 bases, in that order; junction bases with no gene match: 4. The DNA of the CDR3 is TGTGCCAGCAGCTCCGGGACTAGCGGGTACAATGAGCAGTTCTTC. Protein: CASSSGTSGYNEQFF.

The gene calls are TRBV2 and TRBJ1-2, with TRBD1 identical over 12 bases. Germline trimming cut 6 bases from V and 8 bases from J; bases unmatched to any gene: 1. The V gene's germline CDR1 is SNHLY and CDR2 FYNNEI. This CDR3 has 12 amino acids. CDR3 DNA: TGTGCCAGCAGCGGGACAGGGGGCGGCTACACCTTC. Translation: CASSGTGGGYTF.

This chain uses TRBV28 with TRBJ2-7; TRBD1 is a possible D gene (6 bases). Germline CDR1 reads MDHEN; CDR2 reads SYDVKM. V lost 4 bases and J lost 0, with 16 bases in between. The CDR3 runs 16 residues. CDR3 sequence (DNA): TGTGCCAGCAGTTCCCTTAGGGACAACTTCTCCTACGAGCAGTACTTC. Translation: CASSSLRDNFSYEQYF.

The chain couples TRBV5-1 to TRBJ1-6; D not resolved. The CDR3 is made up of 15 amino acids. Germline V gene lookup returns CDR1 SGHRS and CDR2 YFSETQ. Trimming took 4 bases from V and 4 from J, leaving 12 bases between them. CDR3 bases: TGCGCCAGCAGCCCGGGAGGCTTTTATAATTCACCCCTCCACTTT. Amino acid sequence: CASSPGGFYNSPLHF.

The V gene is TRBV5-1, the J gene TRBJ1-3; D is unresolved. V lost 0 bases and J lost 0, with 10 bases in between. Germline CDR1 SGHRS, CDR2 YFSETQ. The CDR3 totals 16 residues. Here the CDR3 DNA reads TGCGCCAGCAGCTTGGCCCACGGGAACTCTGGAAACACCATATATTTT. Translation gives CASSLAHGNSGNTIYF.

A few counts support this clone. The V gene is TRBV27, the J gene TRBJ2-3, with 8 bases that match TRBD2. This CDR3 is built from 15 residues. Trimming removed 6 bases from V and 2 bases from J; junction bases left unmatched: 7. Germline V gives CDR1 MNHEY, CDR2 SMNVEV (reference sequence). The DNA for the CDR3 is TGTGCCAGCAGCGGGGGGGGGTCCTACACAGATACGCAGTATTTT. Translating gives CASSGGGSYTDTQYF.

The sample holds one count of this clone. The rearrangement uses TRBV5-4 and TRBJ2-3; 10 bases are shared with TRBD2. The CDR3 contains 15 residues. V was pared by 5 bases and J by 4 bases, with 7 bases of the junction left unmatched. Germline lookup yields CDR1 SGHNT and CDR2 YYREEE (reference sequence). CDR3 amino acids: CASRPLAGAPDTQYF. CDR3 nucleotides: TGTGCCAGCAGGCCTCTAGCGGGGGCCCCAGATACGCAGTATTTT.

This chain joins TRBV15 and TRBJ1-5; D uncertain. This CDR3 comprises 14 residues. V was trimmed by 8 bases and J by 3 bases, leaving 14 bases between them. Germline assignment: CDR1 LNHNV and CDR2 YYDKDF (reference sequence). The CDR3 loop reads CATYSTSDNQPQHF. The CDR3 DNA sequence: TGTGCCACCTACAGTACCTCTGACAATCAGCCCCAGCATTTT.

The V and J genes are TRBV7-2 and TRBJ2-7; D is perhaps TRBD1 (5 bases). The CDR3 has 15 amino acids. The V end was cut by 5 bases, the J end by 2 bases, with 16 bases between. Germline V gene sequence: CDR1 SGHTA, CDR2 FQGNSA. The CDR3 spells CASSPMRGQPYEQYF. CDR3 bases: TGTGCCAGCAGCCCCATGAGAGGACAACCCTACGAGCAGTACTTC.

This clone was detected a few times. This chain links TRBV7-6 with TRBJ2-1; TRBD2 might be the D (7 bases). This CDR3 is 15 amino acids long. Germline V lookup: CDR1 SGHVS, CDR2 FNYEAQ. Trimming took off 5 bases at V and 5 bases at J, with 16 bases between the two ends. CDR3 in DNA: TGTGCCAGCAGCGTGGGGGGGCCTATGGACAATGAGCAGTTCTTC. Translated, it gives CASSVGGPMDNEQFF.

V gene TRBV6-1 combines with J gene TRBJ1-1; D is uncertain. Per the germline V gene, CDR1 is MNHNS and CDR2 is SASEGT. This CDR3 contains 15 residues. Deletions cut 7 bases from V and 1 base from J, with 16 bases between. DNA of the CDR3: TGTGCCAGCAACCACCGGGGTCTGGAGAACACTGAAGCTTTCTTT. This gives the protein CASNHRGLENTEAFF.

Regarding this clone: It may be a read error: a sequence one base away is much more abundant. V usage is TRBV25-1 and J usage is TRBJ1-6; D is unclear. Trimming took 7 bases from V and 14 from J, leaving 15 bases between them. Looked up from germline, CDR1 is MGHDK and CDR2 is SYGVNS. This CDR3 is built from 12 residues. The CDR3 nucleotides are TGTGCCAGCATCAACGACTCGTGTTCCCTCCACTTT. Its protein is CASINDSCSLHF.

The chain's CDR3 is CASSQRFGLVYEQYF. The CDR3 DNA is TGCGCCAGCAGCCAAAGATTCGGGTTGGTCTACGAGCAGTACTTC. This sequence joins TRBV4-1 and TRBJ2-7, with D hard to call. Germline CDR1 MGHRA, CDR2 YSYEKL. The CDR3 has 15 residues. V lost 2 bases to trimming and J lost 3 bases, with 14 bases between them.

This clone was counted a few times. This chain connects TRBV7-8 to TRBJ2-5, with 10 bases lining up with TRBD2. Germline CDR1 SGHVS, CDR2 FQNEAQ. This CDR3 spans 16 amino acids. With V trimmed by 6 bases and J by 0 bases, 7 bases remained unmatched. The CDR3 nucleotides read TGTGCCAGCAGTTCAGAGCGGGGGGGAAACCAAGAGACCCAGTACTTC. Translation gives CASSSERGGNQETQYF.

This clone was detected only once. The chain employs TRBV7-6 and TRBJ2-3, with 11 bases aligning to TRBD2. This CDR3 has 17 amino acids. After removal of 0 bases from V and 0 bases from J, the junction contained 2 bases not matched to a gene. Germline CDR1 SGHVS, CDR2 FNYEAQ. The CDR3: CASSLARTSGSTDTQYF. As DNA, the CDR3 is TGTGCCAGCAGCTTAGCTCGGACTAGCGGGAGCACAGATACGCAGTATTTT.

The chain is built from TRBV28 and TRBJ1-5, with TRBD1 matching over 9 bases. CDR3 length equals 15 residues. CDR1 and CDR2 (germline): MDHEN, SYDVKM. The V gene end was trimmed by 5 bases and the J gene end by 4 bases; junction bases not matched to a gene: 6. The CDR3 spells CASSTDRGYNQPQHF. In nucleotides, the CDR3 is TGTGCCAGCAGTACAGACAGGGGGTATAATCAGCCCCAGCATTTT. Full variable domain (rest looked up from reference TRBV28 and TRBJ1-5): DVKVTQSSRYLVKRTGEKVFLECVQDMDHENMFWYRQDPGLGLRLIYFSYDVKMKEKGDIPEGYSVSREKKERFSLILESASTNQTSMYLCASSTDRGYNQPQHFGDGTRLSIL.

V is TRBV10-3 and J is TRBJ2-3; 7 nucleotides agree with TRBD1. CDR1 is ENHRY, CDR2 SYGVKD, per germline. CDR3 length: 16 amino acids. Trimming removed 4 bases from V and 0 bases from J; junction bases left unmatched: 7. CDR3: CAISVPQGSSTDTQYF. The DNA for the CDR3 is TGTGCCATCAGTGTCCCACAGGGGAGTAGCACAGATACGCAGTATTTT.